The T cell receptor (beta chain) under discussion was sequenced for a study of shared clonotypes between healthy human individuals. Assay: immunoSEQ multiplex PCR; the TCRdb copy retains only in-frame clones and omits some. The sample shows about 2.4 million clones, around 94% of them seen only once. The sequence came from a man in his late teens or twenties in good health. Sequencing used naive CD4+ T cells sorted from blood. Noted subset: CD45RA+ positively selected.

CDR3 sequence: CASSLIGFSGNTIYF. DNA for the CDR3: TGTGCCAGCAGCTTAATAGGGTTTTCTGGAAACACCATATATTTT. The chain combines TRBV7-2 with TRBJ1-3; the D is unclear. The CDR3 has 15 residues. Germline CDR1 is SGHTA and CDR2 is FQGNSA. V lost 2 bases to trimming and J lost 1 base, with 9 bases between them.